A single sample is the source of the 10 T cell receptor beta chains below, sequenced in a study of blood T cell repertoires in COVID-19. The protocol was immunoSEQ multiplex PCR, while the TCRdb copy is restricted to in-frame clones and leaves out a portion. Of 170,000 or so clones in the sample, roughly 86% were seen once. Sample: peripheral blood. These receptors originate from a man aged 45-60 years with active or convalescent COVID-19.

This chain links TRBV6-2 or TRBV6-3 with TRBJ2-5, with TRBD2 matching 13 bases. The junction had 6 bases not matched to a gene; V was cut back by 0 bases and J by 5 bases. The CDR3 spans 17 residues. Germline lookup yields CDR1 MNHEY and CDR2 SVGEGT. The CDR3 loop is CASSYSLTSGGDETQYF. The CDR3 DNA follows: TGTGCCAGCAGTTACTCCCTCACTAGCGGGGGGGATGAGACCCAGTACTTC.

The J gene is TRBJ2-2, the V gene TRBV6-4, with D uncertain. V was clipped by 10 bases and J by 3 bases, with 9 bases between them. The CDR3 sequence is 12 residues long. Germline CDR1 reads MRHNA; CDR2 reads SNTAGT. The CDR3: CAKNRYTGELFF. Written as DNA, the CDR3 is TGTGCCAAGAACAGATACACCGGGGAGCTGTTTTTT.

In DNA, the CDR3 is TGTGCCAGCAGCTTAGTGGGGACAGGGTATGACTATGGCTACACCTTC. This gives the protein CASSLVGTGYDYGYTF. The V and J genes are TRBV7-2 and TRBJ1-2; 9 bases line up with TRBD1. The germline gives CDR1 SGHTA, CDR2 FQGNSA. The junction had 6 bases not matched to a gene; V was cut back by 1 base and J by 3 bases. The CDR3 spans 16 residues.

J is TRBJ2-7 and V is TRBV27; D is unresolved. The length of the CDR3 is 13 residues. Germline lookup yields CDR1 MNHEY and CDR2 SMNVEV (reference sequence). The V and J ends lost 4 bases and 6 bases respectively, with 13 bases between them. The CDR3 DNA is TGTGCCAGCAGTTCTTTCTTTCCTAGCGAGCAGTACTTC. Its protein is CASSSFFPSEQYF.

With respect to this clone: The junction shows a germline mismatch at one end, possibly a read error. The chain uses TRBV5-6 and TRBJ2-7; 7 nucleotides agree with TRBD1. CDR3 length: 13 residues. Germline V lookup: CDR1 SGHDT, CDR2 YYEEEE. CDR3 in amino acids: CASSLGAKTGLWF. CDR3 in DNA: TGTGCCAGCAGCCTGGGGGCCAAGACAGGGTTGTGGTTC.

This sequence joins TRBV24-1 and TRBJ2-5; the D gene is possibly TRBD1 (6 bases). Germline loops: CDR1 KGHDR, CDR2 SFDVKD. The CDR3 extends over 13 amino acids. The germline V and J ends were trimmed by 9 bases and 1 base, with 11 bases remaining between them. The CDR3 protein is CATAEGGQETQYF. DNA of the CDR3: TGTGCCACCGCAGAAGGGGGCCAAGAGACCCAGTACTTC.

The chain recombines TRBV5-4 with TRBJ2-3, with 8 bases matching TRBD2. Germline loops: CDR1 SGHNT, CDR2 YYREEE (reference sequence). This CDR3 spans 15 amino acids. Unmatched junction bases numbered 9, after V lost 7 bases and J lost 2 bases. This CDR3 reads CASSPTGGYTDTQYF. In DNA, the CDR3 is TGTGCCAGCTCTCCCACGGGGGGGTACACAGATACGCAGTATTTT.

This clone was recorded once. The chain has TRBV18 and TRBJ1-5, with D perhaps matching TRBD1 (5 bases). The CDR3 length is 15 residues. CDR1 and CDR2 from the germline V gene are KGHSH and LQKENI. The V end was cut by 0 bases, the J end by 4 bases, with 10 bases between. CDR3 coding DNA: TGTGCCAGCTCACCACCGCAGGGCTATAATCAGCCCCAGCATTTT. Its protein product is CASSPPQGYNQPQHF.

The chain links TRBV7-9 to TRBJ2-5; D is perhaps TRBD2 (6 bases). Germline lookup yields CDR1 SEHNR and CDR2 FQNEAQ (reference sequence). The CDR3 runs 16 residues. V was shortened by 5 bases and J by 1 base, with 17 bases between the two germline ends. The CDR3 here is CASSLRIRTTQETQYF. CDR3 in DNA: TGTGCCAGCAGCCTAAGGATTCGGACTACCCAAGAGACCCAGTACTTC.

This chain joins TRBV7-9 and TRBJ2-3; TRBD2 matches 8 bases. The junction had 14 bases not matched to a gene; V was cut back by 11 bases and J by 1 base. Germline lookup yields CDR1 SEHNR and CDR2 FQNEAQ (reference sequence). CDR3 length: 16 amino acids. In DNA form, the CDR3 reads TGTGCCGACGACCGAGGGGCGGGAGGCGGCACAGATACGCAGTATTTT. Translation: CADDRGAGGGTDTQYF.